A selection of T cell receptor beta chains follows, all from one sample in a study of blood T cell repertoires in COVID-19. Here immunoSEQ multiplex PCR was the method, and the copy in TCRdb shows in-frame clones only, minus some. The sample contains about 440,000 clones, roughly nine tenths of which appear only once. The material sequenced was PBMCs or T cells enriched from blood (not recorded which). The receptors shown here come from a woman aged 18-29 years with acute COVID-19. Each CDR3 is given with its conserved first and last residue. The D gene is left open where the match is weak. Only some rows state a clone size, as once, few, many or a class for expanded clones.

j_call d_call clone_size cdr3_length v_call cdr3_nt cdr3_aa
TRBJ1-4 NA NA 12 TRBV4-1 TGCGCCAGCAGCCAAGATGGCCGAATGCTGTTTTTT CASSQDGRMLFF
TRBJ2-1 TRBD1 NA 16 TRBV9 TGTGCCAGCAGCGTCGGGACAGCCTTCAATGTTGGTGAGCAGTTCTTC CASSVGTAFNVGEQFF
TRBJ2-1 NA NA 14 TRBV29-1 TGCAGCGTTGTAACCAGGGGTCGTGGTGTTGAGCAGTTCTTC CSVVTRGRGVEQFF
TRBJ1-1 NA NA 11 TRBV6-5 TGTGCCAGCAGTCACAGCACTGAAGCTTTCTTT CASSHSTEAFF
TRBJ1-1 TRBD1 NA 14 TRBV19 TGTGCCAGTAGTTTGGGACAGATGAACACTGAAGCTTTCTTT CASSLGQMNTEAFF
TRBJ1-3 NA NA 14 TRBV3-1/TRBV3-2 TGTGCCAGCAGCCGCCGGGGTACTGGAAACACCATATATTTT CASSRRGTGNTIYF
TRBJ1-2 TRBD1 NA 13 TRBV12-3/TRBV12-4 TGTGCCAGCAGTTTTGAGGGGGCGTATGGCTACACCTTC CASSFEGAYGYTF
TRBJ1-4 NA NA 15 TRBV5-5 TGTGCCAGCAGCACACTAGGCGGAGGACGAGAAAAACTGTTTTTT CASSTLGGGREKLFF
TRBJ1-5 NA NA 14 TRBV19 TGTGCCAGTAGTCCCGGACACCTAAATCAGCCCCAGCATTTT CASSPGHLNQPQHF
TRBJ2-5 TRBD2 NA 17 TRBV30 TGTGCCTGGAGTGTACGGGTTAGCGGGAGGCGGGGGGAGACCCAGTACTTC CAWSVRVSGRRGETQYF
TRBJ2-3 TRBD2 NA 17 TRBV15 TGTGCCACCAGCAGAGGGCTGCTAGCGGGTGGCACAGATACGCAGTATTTT CATSRGLLAGGTDTQYF
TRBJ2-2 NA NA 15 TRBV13 TGTGCCAGCAGCTTAGGAACTAGTGTCTCCGGGGAGCTGTTTTTT CASSLGTSVSGELFF
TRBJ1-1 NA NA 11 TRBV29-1 TGCAGCGTTGATAACGGGAGTGAAGCTTTCTTT CSVDNGSEAFF
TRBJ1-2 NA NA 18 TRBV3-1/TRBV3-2 TGTGCCAGCAGCCAAGATCCCGGGTCCCTAAGGTCCGCGGGTGGCTACACCTTC CASSQDPGSLRSAGGYTF
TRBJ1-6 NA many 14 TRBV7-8 TGTGCCAGCAGCTTAGTCGGGGTGAATTCACCCCTCCACTTT CASSLVGVNSPLHF
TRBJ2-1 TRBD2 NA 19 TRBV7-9 TGTGCCAGCAGCCAGACTAGCGGGGGCCTTCGCGGGGTTTCTTGGGAGCAGTTCTTC CASSQTSGGLRGVSWEQFF
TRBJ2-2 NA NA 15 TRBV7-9 TGTGCCAGCAGTTTCGGACAGCCTATCACCGGGGAGCTGTTTTTT CASSFGQPITGELFF
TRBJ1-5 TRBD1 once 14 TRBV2 TGTGCCAGCAGACCGACAGGGTTCTATCAGCCCCAGCATTTT CASRPTGFYQPQHF
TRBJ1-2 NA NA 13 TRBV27 TGTGCCAGCAGTTTATACAGGTCTCATGGCTACACCTTC CASSLYRSHGYTF
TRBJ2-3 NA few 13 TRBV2 TGTGCCAGCAGTGGGCACAGCACAGATACGCAGTATTTT CASSGHSTDTQYF
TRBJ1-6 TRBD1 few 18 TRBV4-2 TGTGCCAGCAGCCAAGACGCGGGGACAGTCTCCTATAATTCACCCCTCCACTTT CASSQDAGTVSYNSPLHF
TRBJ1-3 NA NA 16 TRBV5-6 TGTGCCAGCAGCTTTGTCGGGTCAGGGATCGGAAACACCATATATTTT CASSFVGSGIGNTIYF
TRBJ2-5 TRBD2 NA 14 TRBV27 TGTGCCAGCAGTTTCGGCGGGGGGTTGGAGACCCAGTACTTC CASSFGGGLETQYF
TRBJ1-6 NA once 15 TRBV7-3 TGTGCCAGCAGCTTGTCAGGGTTAGGGGATTCACCCCTCCACTTT CASSLSGLGDSPLHF
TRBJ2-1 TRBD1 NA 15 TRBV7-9 TGTGCCAGCAGCGAACCGGGACAGGCAGACAATGAGCAGTTCTTC CASSEPGQADNEQFF
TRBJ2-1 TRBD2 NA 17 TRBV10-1 TGCGCCAGCAGTGAAAATTTCGGGACTAGCTGTTACAATGAGCAGTTCTTC CASSENFGTSCYNEQFF
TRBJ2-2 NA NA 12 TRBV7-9 TGTGCCAGCAGCTTACGGTCCGGGGAGCTGTTTTTT CASSLRSGELFF
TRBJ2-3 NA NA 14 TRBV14 TGTGCCAGCAGCCAAGAATTAGCGGAGAATACGCAGTATTTT CASSQELAENTQYF
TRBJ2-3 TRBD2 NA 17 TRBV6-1 TGTGCCAGCAGTGAATTTTTGGCTAGCGGGAGTGCAGATACGCAGTATTTT CASSEFLASGSADTQYF
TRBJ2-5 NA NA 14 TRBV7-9 TGTGCCAGCAGTCTAAGCCTAGCACAAGAGACCCAGTACTTC CASSLSLAQETQYF
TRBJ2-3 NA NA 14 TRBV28 TGTGCCAGCAGTTTTCAGTTATCCTCGAATACGCAGTATTTT CASSFQLSSNTQYF
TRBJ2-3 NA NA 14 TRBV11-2 TGTGCCAGCAGCTTAGGGATTAGCGCAGATACGCAGTATTTT CASSLGISADTQYF